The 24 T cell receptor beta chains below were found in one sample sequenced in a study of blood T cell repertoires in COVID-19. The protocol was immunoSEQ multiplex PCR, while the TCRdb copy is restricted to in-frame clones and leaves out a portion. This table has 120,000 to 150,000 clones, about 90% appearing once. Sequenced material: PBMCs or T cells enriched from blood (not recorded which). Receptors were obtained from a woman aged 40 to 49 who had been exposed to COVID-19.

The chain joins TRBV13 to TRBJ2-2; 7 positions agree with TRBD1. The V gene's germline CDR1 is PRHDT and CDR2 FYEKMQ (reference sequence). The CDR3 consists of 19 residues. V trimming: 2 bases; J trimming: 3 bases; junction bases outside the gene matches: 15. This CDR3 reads CASSLPRSGQSFDTGELFF. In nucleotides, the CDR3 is TGTGCCAGCAGCTTACCACGGTCGGGACAGTCCTTTGACACCGGGGAGCTGTTTTTT.

The CDR3 coding sequence is TGCGCCAGCAGCCAAGCAGGACTAGCGGGGGCACCGGCAGATACGCAGTATTTT. Residues: CASSQAGLAGAPADTQYF. This rearrangement joins TRBV4-1 to TRBJ2-3; 13 nucleotides align to TRBD2. Looked up from germline, CDR1 is MGHRA and CDR2 is YSYEKL. V gave up 1 base and J gave up 4 bases; unmatched junction bases: 8. CDR3 length: 18 residues.

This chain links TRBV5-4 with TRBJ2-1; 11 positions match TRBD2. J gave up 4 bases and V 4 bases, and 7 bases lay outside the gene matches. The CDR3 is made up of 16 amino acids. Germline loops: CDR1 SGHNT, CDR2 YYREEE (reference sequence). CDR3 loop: CASSPPLAGGYNEQFF. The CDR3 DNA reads TGTGCCAGCAGCCCACCGCTAGCGGGGGGTTACAATGAGCAGTTCTTC.

In DNA form, the CDR3 reads TGTGCCAGCAGCCAATCCCCCAGCGGGAGTCACAATGAGCAGTTCTTC. Amino acids: CASSQSPSGSHNEQFF. The gene calls are TRBV7-2 and TRBJ2-1, with 8 positions matching TRBD2. The CDR3 has 16 residues. With V trimmed by 5 bases and J by 5 bases, 11 bases remained unmatched. Germline V gene sequence: CDR1 SGHTA, CDR2 FQGNSA.

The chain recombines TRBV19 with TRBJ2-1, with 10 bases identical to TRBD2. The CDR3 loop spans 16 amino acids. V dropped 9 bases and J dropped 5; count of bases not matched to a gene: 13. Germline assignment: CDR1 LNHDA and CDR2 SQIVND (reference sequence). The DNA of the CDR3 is TGTGCCAGCCGATACAGGGAGCGGGGGGGTAACAATGAGCAGTTCTTC. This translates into CASRYRERGGNNEQFF.

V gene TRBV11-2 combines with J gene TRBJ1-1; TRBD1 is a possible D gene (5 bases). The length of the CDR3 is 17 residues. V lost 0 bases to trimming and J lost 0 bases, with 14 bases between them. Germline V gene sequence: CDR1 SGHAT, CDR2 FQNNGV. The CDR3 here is CASSLDYDRSMNTEAFF. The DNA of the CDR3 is TGTGCCAGCAGCTTAGATTACGACAGATCCATGAACACTGAAGCTTTCTTT.

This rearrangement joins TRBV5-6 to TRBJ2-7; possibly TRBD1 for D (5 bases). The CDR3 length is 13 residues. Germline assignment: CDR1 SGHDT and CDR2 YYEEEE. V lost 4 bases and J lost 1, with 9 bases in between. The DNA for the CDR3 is TGTGCCAGCAGCGCACAGGAGTCCTACGAGCAGTACTTC. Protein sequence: CASSAQESYEQYF.

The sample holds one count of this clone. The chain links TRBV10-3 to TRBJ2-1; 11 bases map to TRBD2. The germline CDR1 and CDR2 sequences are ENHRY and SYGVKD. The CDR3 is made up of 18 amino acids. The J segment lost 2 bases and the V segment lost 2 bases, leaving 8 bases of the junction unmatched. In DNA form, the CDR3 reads TGTGCCATCAGTGAGCGAACTAGCGGGAGTAGACCCTACAATGAGCAGTTCTTC. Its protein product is CAISERTSGSRPYNEQFF.

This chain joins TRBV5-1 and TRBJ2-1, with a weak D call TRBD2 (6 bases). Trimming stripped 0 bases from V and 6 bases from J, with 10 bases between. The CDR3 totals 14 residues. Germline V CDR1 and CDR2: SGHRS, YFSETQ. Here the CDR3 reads CASSLASVTNEQFF. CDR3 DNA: TGCGCCAGCAGCTTGGCTAGCGTCACCAATGAGCAGTTCTTC.

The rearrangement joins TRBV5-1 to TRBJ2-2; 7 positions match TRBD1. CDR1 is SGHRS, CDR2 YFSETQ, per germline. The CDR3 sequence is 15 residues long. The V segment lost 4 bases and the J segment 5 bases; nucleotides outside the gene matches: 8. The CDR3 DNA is TGCGCCAGCAGCCCCGGGACAGCGGCTACCGGGGAGCTGTTTTTT. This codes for CASSPGTAATGELFF. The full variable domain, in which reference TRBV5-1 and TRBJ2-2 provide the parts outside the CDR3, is KAGVTQTPRYLIKTRGQQVTLSCSPISGHRSVSWYQQTPGQGLQFLFEYFSETQRNKGNFPGRFSGRQFSNSRSEMNVSTLELGDSALYLCASSPGTAATGELFFGEGSRLTVL.

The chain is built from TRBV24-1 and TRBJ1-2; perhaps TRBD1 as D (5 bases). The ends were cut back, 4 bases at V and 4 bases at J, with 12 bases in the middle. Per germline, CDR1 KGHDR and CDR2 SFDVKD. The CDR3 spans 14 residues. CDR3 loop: CATSDGRVGYGYTF. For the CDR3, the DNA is TGTGCCACCAGTGACGGCAGGGTGGGCTATGGCTACACCTTC.

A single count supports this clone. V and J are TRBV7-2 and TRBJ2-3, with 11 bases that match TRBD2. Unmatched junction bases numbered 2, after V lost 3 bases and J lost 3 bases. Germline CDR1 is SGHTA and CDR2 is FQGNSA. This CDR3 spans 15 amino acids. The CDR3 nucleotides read TGTGCCAGCAGCTTCGCTAGCGGGAGGACAGATACGCAGTATTTT. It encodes CASSFASGRTDTQYF. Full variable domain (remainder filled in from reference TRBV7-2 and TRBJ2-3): GAGVSQSPSNKVTEKGKDVELRCDPISGHTALYWYRQSLGQGLEFLIYFQGNSAPDKSGLPSDRFSAERTGGSVSTLTIQRTQQEDSAVYLCASSFASGRTDTQYFGPGTRLTVL.

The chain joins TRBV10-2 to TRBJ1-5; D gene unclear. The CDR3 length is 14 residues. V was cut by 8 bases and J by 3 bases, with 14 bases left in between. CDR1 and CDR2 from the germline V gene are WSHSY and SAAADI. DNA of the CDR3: TGCGCCAGCGCGGGAAACGGCAACAATCAGCCCCAGCATTTT. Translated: CASAGNGNNQPQHF.

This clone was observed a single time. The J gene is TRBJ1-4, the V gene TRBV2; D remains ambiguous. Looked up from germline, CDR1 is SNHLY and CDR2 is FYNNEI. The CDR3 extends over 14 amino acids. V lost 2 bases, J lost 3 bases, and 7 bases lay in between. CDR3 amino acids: CASSEWQANEKLFF. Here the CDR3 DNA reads TGTGCCAGCAGTGAATGGCAAGCTAATGAAAAACTGTTTTTT.

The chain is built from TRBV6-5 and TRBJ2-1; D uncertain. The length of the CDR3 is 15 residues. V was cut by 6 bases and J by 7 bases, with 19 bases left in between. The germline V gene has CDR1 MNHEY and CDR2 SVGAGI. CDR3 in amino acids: CASSSYSEPRNEQFF. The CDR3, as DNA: TGTGCCAGCAGCTCATACTCGGAACCGAGGAATGAGCAGTTCTTC.

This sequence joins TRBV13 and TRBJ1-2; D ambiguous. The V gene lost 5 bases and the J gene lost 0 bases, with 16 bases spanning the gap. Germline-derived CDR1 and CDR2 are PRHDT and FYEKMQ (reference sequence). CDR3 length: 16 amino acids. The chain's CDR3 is CASSPGGRRSNYGYTF. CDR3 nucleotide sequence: TGTGCCAGCAGCCCCGGAGGTCGGAGATCTAACTATGGCTACACCTTC. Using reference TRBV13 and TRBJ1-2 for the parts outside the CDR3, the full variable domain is AAGVIQSPRHLIKEKRETATLKCYPIPRHDTVYWYQQGPGQDPQFLISFYEKMQSDKGSIPDRFSAQQFSDYHSELNMSSLELGDSALYFCASSPGGRRSNYGYTFGSGTRLTVV.

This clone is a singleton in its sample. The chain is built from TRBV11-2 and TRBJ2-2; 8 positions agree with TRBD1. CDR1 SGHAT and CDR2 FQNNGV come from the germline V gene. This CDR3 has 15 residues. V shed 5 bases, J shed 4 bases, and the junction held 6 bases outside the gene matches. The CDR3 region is CASSPGTGVTGELFF. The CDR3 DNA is TGTGCCAGCAGCCCCGGGACAGGAGTCACCGGGGAGCTGTTTTTT. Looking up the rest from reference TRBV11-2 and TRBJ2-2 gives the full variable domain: EAGVAQSPRYKIIEKRQSVAFWCNPISGHATLYWYQQILGQGPKLLIQFQNNGVVDDSQLPKDRFSAERLKGVDSTLKIQPAKLEDSAVYLCASSPGTGVTGELFFGEGSRLTVL.

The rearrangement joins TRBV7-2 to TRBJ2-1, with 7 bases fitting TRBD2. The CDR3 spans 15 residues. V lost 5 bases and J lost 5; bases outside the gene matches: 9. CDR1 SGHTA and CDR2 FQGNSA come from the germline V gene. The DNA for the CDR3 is TGTGCCAGCAGCCTCGCCGGGAGGATGAACAATGAGCAGTTCTTC. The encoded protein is CASSLAGRMNNEQFF.

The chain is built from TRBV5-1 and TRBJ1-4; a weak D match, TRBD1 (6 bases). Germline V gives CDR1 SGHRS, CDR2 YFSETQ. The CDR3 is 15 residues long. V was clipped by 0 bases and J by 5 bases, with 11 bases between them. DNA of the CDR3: TGCGCCAGCAGCTTGGAGACGACAGGCAATGAAAAACTGTTTTTT. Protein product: CASSLETTGNEKLFF.

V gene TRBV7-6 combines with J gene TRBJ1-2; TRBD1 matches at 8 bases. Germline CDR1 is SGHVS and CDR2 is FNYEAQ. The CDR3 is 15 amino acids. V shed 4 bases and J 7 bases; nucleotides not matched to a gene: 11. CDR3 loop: CASSSEPGGHSGYTF. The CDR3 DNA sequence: TGTGCCAGCAGCTCGGAACCAGGGGGCCATTCTGGCTACACCTTC. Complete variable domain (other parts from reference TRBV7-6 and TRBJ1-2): GAGVSQSPRYKVTKRGQDVALRCDPISGHVSLYWYRQALGQGPEFLTYFNYEAQQDKSGLPNDRFSAERPEGSISTLTIQRTEQRDSAMYRCASSSEPGGHSGYTFGSGTRLTVV.

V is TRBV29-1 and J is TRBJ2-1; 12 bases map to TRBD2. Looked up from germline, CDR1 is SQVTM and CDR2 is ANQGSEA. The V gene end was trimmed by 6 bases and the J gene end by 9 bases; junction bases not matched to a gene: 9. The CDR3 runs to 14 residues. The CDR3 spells CSVATSGSWGEQFF. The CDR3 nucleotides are TGCAGCGTCGCGACTAGCGGGAGTTGGGGTGAGCAGTTCTTC.

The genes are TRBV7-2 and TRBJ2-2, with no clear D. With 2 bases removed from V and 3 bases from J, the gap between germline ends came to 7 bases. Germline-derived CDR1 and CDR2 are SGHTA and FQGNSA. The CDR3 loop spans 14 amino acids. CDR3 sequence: CASSLFSYTGELFF. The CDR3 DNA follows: TGTGCCAGCAGCTTATTTTCGTACACCGGGGAGCTGTTTTTT.

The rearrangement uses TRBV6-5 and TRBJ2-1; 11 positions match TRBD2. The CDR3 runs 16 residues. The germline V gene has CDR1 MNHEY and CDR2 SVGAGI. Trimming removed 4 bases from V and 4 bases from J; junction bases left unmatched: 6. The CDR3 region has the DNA TGTGCCAGCAGTTGGAAGAGACTAGCGGGGTACAATGAGCAGTTCTTC. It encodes CASSWKRLAGYNEQFF.

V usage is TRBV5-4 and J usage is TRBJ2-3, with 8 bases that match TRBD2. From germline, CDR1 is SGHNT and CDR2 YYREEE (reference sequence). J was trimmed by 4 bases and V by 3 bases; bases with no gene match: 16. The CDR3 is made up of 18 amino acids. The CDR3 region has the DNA TGTGCCAGCAGCTCCCCAAGGGCGGGGGGCCTAACAGCAGATACGCAGTATTTT. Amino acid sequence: CASSSPRAGGLTADTQYF.